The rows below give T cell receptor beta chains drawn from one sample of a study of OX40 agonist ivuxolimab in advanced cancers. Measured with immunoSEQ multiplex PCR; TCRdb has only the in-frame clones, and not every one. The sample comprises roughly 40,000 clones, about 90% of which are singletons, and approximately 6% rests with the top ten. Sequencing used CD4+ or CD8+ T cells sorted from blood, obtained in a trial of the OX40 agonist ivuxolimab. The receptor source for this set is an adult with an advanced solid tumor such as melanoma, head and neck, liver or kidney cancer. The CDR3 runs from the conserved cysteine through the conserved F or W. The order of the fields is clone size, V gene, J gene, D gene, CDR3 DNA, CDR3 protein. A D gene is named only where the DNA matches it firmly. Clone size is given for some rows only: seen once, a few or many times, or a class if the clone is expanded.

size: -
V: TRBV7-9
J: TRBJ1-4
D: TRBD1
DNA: TGTGCCAGCAGCTTTGGGACAGGGGGTGAAAAACTGTTTTTT
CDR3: CASSFGTGGEKLFF

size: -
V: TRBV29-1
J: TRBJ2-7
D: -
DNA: TGCAGCGTTGCTAGAGGCAGCGAGCAGTACTTC
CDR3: CSVARGSEQYF

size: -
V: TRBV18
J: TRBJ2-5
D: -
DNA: TGTGCCAGCTCCACTTGGACGTCCAAAGAGACCCAGTACTTC
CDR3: CASSTWTSKETQYF

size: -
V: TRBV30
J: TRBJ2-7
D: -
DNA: TGTGCCTGGAGTAACCGGATCCAAGGCGAGCAGTACTTC
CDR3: CAWSNRIQGEQYF

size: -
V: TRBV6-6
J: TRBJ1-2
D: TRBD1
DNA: TGTGCCAGCAGCCTCCGGACAGGGGGAGGCTACACCTTC
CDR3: CASSLRTGGGYTF

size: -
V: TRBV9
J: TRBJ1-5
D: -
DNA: TGTGCCAGCAGCGTAGCTGCAGGGGAGAATCAGCCCCAGCATTTT
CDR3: CASSVAAGENQPQHF

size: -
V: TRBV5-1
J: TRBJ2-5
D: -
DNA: TGCGCCAGCAGCCCCGTGGATGGGGAGACCCAGTACTTC
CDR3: CASSPVDGETQYF

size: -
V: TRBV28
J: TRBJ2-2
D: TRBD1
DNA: TGTGCCAGCACCCTCAGGGGGCGCGCCGGGGAGCTGTTTTTT
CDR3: CASTLRGRAGELFF

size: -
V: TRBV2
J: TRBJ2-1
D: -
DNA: TGTGCCAGCAGTGTGGACGGGTGGGCGGCTAATGAGCAGTTCTTC
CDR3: CASSVDGWAANEQFF

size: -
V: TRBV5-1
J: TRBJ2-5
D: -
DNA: TGCGCCAGCAGCGGGTCGGAGCGAAACGGGCAAGAGACCCAGTACTTC
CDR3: CASSGSERNGQETQYF

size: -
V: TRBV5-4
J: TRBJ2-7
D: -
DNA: TGTGCCAGCAGCTCTCAATACAGTCCGGCTAACGAGCAGTACTTC
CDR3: CASSSQYSPANEQYF

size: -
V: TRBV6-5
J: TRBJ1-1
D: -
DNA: TGTGCCAGCAACCCGAGGGGGACTGAAGCTTTCTTT
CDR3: CASNPRGTEAFF

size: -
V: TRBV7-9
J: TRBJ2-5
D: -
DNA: TGTGCCAGCAGCGCACAAGAGACCCAGTACTTC
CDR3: CASSAQETQYF

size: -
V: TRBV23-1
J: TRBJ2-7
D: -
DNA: TGCGCCAGCAGTCAAGAGAGAGACAGCCACTACGAGCAGTACTTC
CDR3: CASSQERDSHYEQYF

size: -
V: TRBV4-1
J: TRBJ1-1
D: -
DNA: TGCGCCAGCAGCCAAGTTACCTCGTGGCCCGAAGCTTTCTTT
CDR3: CASSQVTSWPEAFF

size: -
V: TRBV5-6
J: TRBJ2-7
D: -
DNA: TGTGCCAGCAGCCTCGGGCACGAGCAGTACTTC
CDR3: CASSLGHEQYF

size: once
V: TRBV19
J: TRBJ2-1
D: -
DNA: TGTGCCAGTAGTATAGATCAGGTGCGGGTCTTC
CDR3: CASSIDQVRVF

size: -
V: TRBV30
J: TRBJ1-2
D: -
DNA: TGTGCCTGGAGGCAGAGGGGGGCTAACTATGGCTACACCTTC
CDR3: CAWRQRGANYGYTF

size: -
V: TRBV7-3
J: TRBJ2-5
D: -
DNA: TGTGCCAGCAGCTTTAGGCTAGCCTCCTTCCGGGAGACCCAGTACTTC
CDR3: CASSFRLASFRETQYF

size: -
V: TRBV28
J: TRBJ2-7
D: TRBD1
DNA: TGTGCCAGCAGTTTACCCGGGACAGGGGGAGGCGAGCAGTACTTC
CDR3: CASSLPGTGGGEQYF

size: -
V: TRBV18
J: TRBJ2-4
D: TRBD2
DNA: TGTGCCAGCTCACCTCTTAGCGGGAGGGCCCAGGTCAAAAACATTCAGTACTTC
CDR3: CASSPLSGRAQVKNIQYF

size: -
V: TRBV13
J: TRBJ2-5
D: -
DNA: TGTGCCAGCAGCTTAGGACAGGGTATGGTAGAGACCCAGTACTTC
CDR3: CASSLGQGMVETQYF

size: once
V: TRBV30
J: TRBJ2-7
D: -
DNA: TGTGCCTGGAGTCAACCTGTCGGATACGAGCAGTACTTC
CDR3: CAWSQPVGYEQYF

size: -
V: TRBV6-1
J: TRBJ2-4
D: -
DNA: TGTGCCAGCAGTGAAGGGGATGAGATGAAAAACATTCAGTACTTC
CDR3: CASSEGDEMKNIQYF

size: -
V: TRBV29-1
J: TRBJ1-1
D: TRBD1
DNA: TGCAGCGTGGTACCGGGACAGGGGGCTGGCGGCACTGAAGCTTTCTTT
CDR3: CSVVPGQGAGGTEAFF

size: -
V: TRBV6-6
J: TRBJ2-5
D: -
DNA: TGTGCCAACCAAGATGTGCAAGAGACCCAGTACTTC
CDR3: CANQDVQETQYF

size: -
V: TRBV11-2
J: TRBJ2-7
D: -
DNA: TGTGCCAGCAGCTTCCGGACTTTAGGGTCCTACGAGCAGTACTTC
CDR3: CASSFRTLGSYEQYF

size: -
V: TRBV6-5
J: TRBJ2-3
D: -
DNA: TGTGCCAGCAGTTATTCCCGGGGAGGTACGGATACGCAGTGTTTT
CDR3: CASSYSRGGTDTQCF

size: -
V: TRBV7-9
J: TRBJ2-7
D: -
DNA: TGTGCCAGCAGCTTAGATGGGGGCTCCTACGAGCAGTACTTC
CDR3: CASSLDGGSYEQYF

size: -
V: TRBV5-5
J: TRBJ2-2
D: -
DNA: TGTGCCAGCAGCCGTGCTAAAACCCCTACGAACACCGGGGAGCTGTTTTTT
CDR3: CASSRAKTPTNTGELFF

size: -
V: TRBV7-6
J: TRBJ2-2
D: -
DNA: TGTGCCAGCAGCCCTCATCGACAGTACGTGAACACCGGGGAGCTGTTTTTT
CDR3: CASSPHRQYVNTGELFF

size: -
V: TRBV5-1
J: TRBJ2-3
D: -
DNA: TGCGCCAGCAGTTCCGGGATTTCCACAGATACGCAGTATTTT
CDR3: CASSSGISTDTQYF

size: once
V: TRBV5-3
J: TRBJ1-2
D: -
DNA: TGTGCCACTCAGTACTATGGCTACACCTTC
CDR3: CATQYYGYTF

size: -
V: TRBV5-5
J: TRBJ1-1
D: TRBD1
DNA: TGTGCCAGCAGCTTGCCCACACAGGGGGCGGAAGCTTTCTTT
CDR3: CASSLPTQGAEAFF

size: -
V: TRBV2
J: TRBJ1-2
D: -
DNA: TGTGCCAGCAGTGAAAAGGGAGGTAACTATGGCTACACCTTC
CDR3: CASSEKGGNYGYTF

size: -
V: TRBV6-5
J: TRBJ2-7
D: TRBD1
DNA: TGTGCCAGCAGTTACGGGACAGGGATCTCCTACGAGCAGTACTTC
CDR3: CASSYGTGISYEQYF

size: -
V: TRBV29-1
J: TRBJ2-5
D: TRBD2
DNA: TGCAGCGTCGAAGGACTAGTTGGGGCTGGGTCCCAGTACTTC
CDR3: CSVEGLVGAGSQYF

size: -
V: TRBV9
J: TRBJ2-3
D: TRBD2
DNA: TGTGCCAGCAGCGAAAATAAGCGGGGGTCTACAGATACGCAGTATTTT
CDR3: CASSENKRGSTDTQYF

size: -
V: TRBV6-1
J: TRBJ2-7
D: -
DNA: TGTGCCAGCAGTGAGATGAGCACCTACGAGCAGTACTTC
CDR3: CASSEMSTYEQYF

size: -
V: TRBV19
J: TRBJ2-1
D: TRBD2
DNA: TGTGCCAGTAGCGGACTAGCGGGAGCCAATGAGCAGTTCTTC
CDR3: CASSGLAGANEQFF

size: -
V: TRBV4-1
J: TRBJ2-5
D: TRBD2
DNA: TGCGCCAGCAGCCAAGATCGCGGGAGGGGAGAGACCCAGTACTTC
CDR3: CASSQDRGRGETQYF

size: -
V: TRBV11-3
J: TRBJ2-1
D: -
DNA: TGTGCCAGCAGCTTAGGGCTGTACAATGAGCAGTTCTTC
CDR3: CASSLGLYNEQFF

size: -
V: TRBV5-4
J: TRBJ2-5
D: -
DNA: TGTGCCAGCAGCTTGAGCGTAGGTCGGGAAGAGACCCAGTACTTC
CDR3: CASSLSVGREETQYF

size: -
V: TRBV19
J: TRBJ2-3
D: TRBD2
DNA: TGTGCCACCAGACTAGCGGGAGGACGTACAGATACGCAGTATTTT
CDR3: CATRLAGGRTDTQYF

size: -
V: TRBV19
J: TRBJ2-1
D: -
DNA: TGTGCCAGTAGCAATTCCGGGACTCAGCTTGAGCAGTTCTTC
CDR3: CASSNSGTQLEQFF

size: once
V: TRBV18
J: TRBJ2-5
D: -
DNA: TGTGCCAGCTCACCGAGGGATAGCGGAGAGACCCAGTACTTC
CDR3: CASSPRDSGETQYF

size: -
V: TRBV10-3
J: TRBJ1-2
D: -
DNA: TGTGCCATCAGTGTCCCCGGGGGGATCTATGGCTACACCTTC
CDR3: CAISVPGGIYGYTF

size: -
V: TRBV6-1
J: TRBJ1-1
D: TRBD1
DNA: TGTGCCAGCAGTGCTAACAGGGGGGCGAACACTGAAGCTTTCTTT
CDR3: CASSANRGANTEAFF

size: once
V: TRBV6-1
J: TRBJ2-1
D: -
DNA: TGTGCCAGCAGTCTCACCTACAATGAGCAGTTCTTC
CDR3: CASSLTYNEQFF

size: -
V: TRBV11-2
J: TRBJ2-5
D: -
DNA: TGTGCCAGCAGCTTAACGGGCAGGAAGACCCAGTACTTC
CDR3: CASSLTGRKTQYF

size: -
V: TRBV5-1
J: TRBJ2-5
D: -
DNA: TGCGCCAGCAGTTATTACAGGGTCGCGGAGACCCAGTACTTC
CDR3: CASSYYRVAETQYF

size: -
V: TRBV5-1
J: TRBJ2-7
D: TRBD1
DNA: TGCGCCAGCAGCGCCGGGACAGGCTCCTACGAGCAGTACTTC
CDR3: CASSAGTGSYEQYF

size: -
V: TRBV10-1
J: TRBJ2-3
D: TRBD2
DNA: TGCGCCAGCAGTGGGGCGGGGGAGCCCACAGATACGCAGTATTTT
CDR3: CASSGAGEPTDTQYF

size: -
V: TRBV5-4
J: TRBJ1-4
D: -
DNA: TGTGCCAGCAGCTTGTGGGGGGTTCGCGAAAAACTGTTTTTT
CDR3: CASSLWGVREKLFF

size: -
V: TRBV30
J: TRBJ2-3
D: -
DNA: TGTGCCTGGAAAAGGGACAGCACAGATACGCAGTATTTT
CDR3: CAWKRDSTDTQYF

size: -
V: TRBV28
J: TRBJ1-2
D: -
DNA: TGTGCCAGCACCAAACAGTTTCACTATGGCTACACCTTC
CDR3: CASTKQFHYGYTF

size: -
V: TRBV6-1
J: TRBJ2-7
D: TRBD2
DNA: TGTGCCAGCTGGACTAGCGACTCCTACGAGCAGTACTTC
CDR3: CASWTSDSYEQYF

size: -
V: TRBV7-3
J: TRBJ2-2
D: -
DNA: TGTGCCAGCAGCTCCACGCGCACCGGGGAGCTGTTTTTT
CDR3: CASSSTRTGELFF